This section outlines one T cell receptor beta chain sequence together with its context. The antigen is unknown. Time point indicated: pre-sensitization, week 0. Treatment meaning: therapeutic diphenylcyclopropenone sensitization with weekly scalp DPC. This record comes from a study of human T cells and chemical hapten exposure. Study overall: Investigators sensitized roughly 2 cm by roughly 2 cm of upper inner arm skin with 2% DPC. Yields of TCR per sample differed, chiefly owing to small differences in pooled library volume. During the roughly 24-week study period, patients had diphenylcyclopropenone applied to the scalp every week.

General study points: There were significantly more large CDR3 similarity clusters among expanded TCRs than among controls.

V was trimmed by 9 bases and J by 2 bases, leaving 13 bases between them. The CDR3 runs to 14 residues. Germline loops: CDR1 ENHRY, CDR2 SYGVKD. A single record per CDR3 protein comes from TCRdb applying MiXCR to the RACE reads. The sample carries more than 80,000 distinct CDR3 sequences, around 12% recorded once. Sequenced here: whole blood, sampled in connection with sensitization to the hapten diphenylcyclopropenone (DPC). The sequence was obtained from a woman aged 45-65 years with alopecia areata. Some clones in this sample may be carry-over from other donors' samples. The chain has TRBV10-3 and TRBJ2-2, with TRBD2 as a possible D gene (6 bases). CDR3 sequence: CAIRGSGNTGELFF. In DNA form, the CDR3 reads TGTGCCATTCGGGGGAGCGGAAACACCGGGGAGCTGTTTTTT.